A single sample gave rise to the 3 T cell receptor beta chains below, sequenced in a study of human T cells and chemical hapten exposure. Time point in this sample: patch test 1, 2 weeks after DPC sensitization. Treatment of the sample: therapeutic diphenylcyclopropenone sensitization with weekly scalp DPC. One entry per CDR3 protein results from TCRdb running MiXCR on the RACE reads. The table shows about 71,000 distinct CDR3 sequences, with around 9.5% occurring only once. Sequencing was performed on whole blood, taken in connection with sensitization to the hapten diphenylcyclopropenone (DPC). The receptors derive from a woman aged 40 to 49 with alopecia areata. Some clones in this sample may be carry-over from other donors' samples.

This clonotype occurred a few times. J is TRBJ1-1 and V is TRBV2, with D unresolved. The CDR3 is 12 residues long. Germline V gives CDR1 SNHLY, CDR2 FYNNEI. Trimming took off 6 bases at V and 0 bases at J, with 5 bases between the two ends. CDR3 in amino acids: CASSELNTEAFF. The CDR3 DNA sequence: TGTGCCAGCAGCGAGCTGAACACTGAAGCTTTCTTT.

Ten or more counts support this clonotype. V is TRBV29-1 and J is TRBJ1-1, with D tentatively TRBD1 (6 bases). The length of the CDR3 is 13 residues. Germline loops: CDR1 SQVTM, CDR2 ANQGSEA. Between the trimmed V and J ends, which lost 0 bases and 1 base, there was a span of 6 bases. The CDR3 protein is CSVEDRGNTEAFF. Written as DNA, the CDR3 is TGCAGCGTTGAAGACAGGGGGAACACTGAAGCTTTCTTT.

This clonotype has a handful of counts. The chain links TRBV10-2 to TRBJ2-7; 8 bases agree with TRBD2. Germline CDR1 is WSHSY and CDR2 is SAAADI. J was trimmed by 5 bases and V by 4 bases; bases with no gene match: 4. CDR3 length equals 13 residues. The CDR3 spells CASSGTSTNEQYF. The DNA for the CDR3 is TGCGCCAGCAGTGGGACTAGCACCAACGAGCAGTACTTC.